Listed here are 12 T cell receptor beta chains from one sample, sequenced in a study of T cell changes during pregnancy in multiple sclerosis. Method: immunoSEQ multiplex PCR; TCRdb's copy keeps in-frame clones and lacks some. The table records more than 90,000 clones, around 90% of them present only once. The sequencing here drew on peripheral blood, taken in the second trimester of pregnancy. Receptors originate from a female donor with multiple sclerosis, enrolled in a pregnancy study.

This clone was found a few times. The same CDR3 can be traced to other DNA sequences in this sample. This chain joins TRBV5-1 and TRBJ1-2; D call uncertain. V lost 0 bases, J lost 0 bases, and 6 bases lay in between. The V gene's germline CDR1 is SGHRS and CDR2 YFSETQ. CDR3 length: 14 residues. The CDR3 DNA sequence: TGCGCCAGCAGCTTGGATTCAGCTAACTATGGCTACACCTTC. It translates to CASSLDSANYGYTF.

The rearrangement joins TRBV5-1 to TRBJ2-3, with 7 bases lining up with TRBD2. V shed 0 bases and J 6 bases; nucleotides not matched to a gene: 4. The CDR3 extends over 14 amino acids. CDR1 is SGHRS, CDR2 YFSETQ, per germline. The CDR3 region is CASSLETSWDTQYF. CDR3 DNA sequence: TGCGCCAGCAGCTTGGAGACTAGCTGGGATACGCAGTATTTT. The complete variable domain, with remaining parts taken from reference TRBV5-1 and TRBJ2-3, reads KAGVTQTPRYLIKTRGQQVTLSCSPISGHRSVSWYQQTPGQGLQFLFEYFSETQRNKGNFPGRFSGRQFSNSRSEMNVSTLELGDSALYLCASSLETSWDTQYFGPGTRLTVL.

The V call is TRBV2, the J call TRBJ2-5; 9 nucleotides match TRBD1. The germline gives CDR1 SNHLY, CDR2 FYNNEI. The CDR3 consists of 13 residues. With 6 bases clipped from V and 4 bases from J, the junction kept 3 bases outside the gene matches. DNA of the CDR3: TGTGCCAGCAGCCGGGACAGGGTAGAGACCCAGTACTTC. Protein sequence: CASSRDRVETQYF.

V usage is TRBV9 and J usage is TRBJ2-3; unclear D gene. Per germline, CDR1 SGDLS and CDR2 YYNGEE. Trimming left V 2 bases short and J 4 bases short, with 17 bases between. The CDR3 loop spans 16 amino acids. The CDR3 DNA sequence: TGTGCCAGCAGCGTGTTGTCGAGCGCGATTGCAGATACGCAGTATTTT. It specifies CASSVLSSAIADTQYF.

The rearrangement joins TRBV5-1 to TRBJ2-7; 7 bases align to TRBD2. CDR3 length: 14 amino acids. V trimming: 4 bases; J trimming: 4 bases; junction bases outside the gene matches: 8. Germline values: CDR1 SGHRS, CDR2 YFSETQ. In nucleotides, the CDR3 is TGCGCCAGCAGCCCGGCGGCGGGAGAGTACGAGCAGTACTTC. Its translation is CASSPAAGEYEQYF.

This clone was observed a handful of times. The gene calls are TRBV30 and TRBJ1-1; 10 bases agree with TRBD1. Germline V gene sequence: CDR1 GTSNPN, CDR2 SVGIG (reference sequence). The CDR3 runs to 13 residues. J was trimmed by 6 bases and V by 7 bases; bases with no gene match: 8. For the CDR3, the DNA is TGTGCCTCTAACGGGGACAGGGGTTCTGAAGCTTTCTTT. Encoded protein: CASNGDRGSEAFF.

The count of this clone is one. The genes are TRBV7-8 and TRBJ2-3; TRBD2 might be the D (7 bases). The CDR3 is made up of 16 amino acids. V lost 5 bases and J lost 0, with 15 bases in between. Germline assignment: CDR1 SGHVS and CDR2 FQNEAQ. CDR3 loop: CASSALGGGSTDTQYF. The DNA of the CDR3 is TGTGCCAGCAGCGCCTTAGGGGGAGGGAGCACAGATACGCAGTATTTT.

In its sample, this clone was seen once. The gene calls are TRBV9 and TRBJ2-2; 7 bases align to TRBD1. The germline CDR1 and CDR2 sequences are SGDLS and YYNGEE. Trimming took 0 bases from V and 5 from J; bases not matched to a gene: 1. The CDR3 sequence is 14 residues long. DNA for the CDR3: TGTGCCAGCAGCGTAGAGGGGGCGACCGGGGAGCTGTTTTTT. Its protein is CASSVEGATGELFF.

The rearrangement uses TRBV13 and TRBJ2-1; 12 bases align to TRBD2. With 2 bases clipped from V and 0 bases from J, the junction kept 11 bases outside the gene matches. Germline values: CDR1 PRHDT, CDR2 FYEKMQ (reference sequence). This CDR3 is built from 20 residues. The CDR3 DNA reads as TGTGCCAGCAGCTTATATAGTCGGACTAGCGGGAAGAGCTCCTACAATGAGCAGTTCTTC. Its translation: CASSLYSRTSGKSSYNEQFF. The variable domain in full, with the rest retrieved from reference TRBV13 and TRBJ2-1, is AAGVIQSPRHLIKEKRETATLKCYPIPRHDTVYWYQQGPGQDPQFLISFYEKMQSDKGSIPDRFSAQQFSDYHSELNMSSLELGDSALYFCASSLYSRTSGKSSYNEQFFGPGTRLTVL.

The gene calls are TRBV28 and TRBJ2-5, with 9 bases that match TRBD2. Germline CDR1 is MDHEN and CDR2 is SYDVKM. The CDR3 extends over 15 amino acids. Trimming cost V 6 bases and J 4 bases; bases outside gene matches: 9. The CDR3 DNA is TGTGCCAGCAGGCAAAGCGGGAGGAGTGGAGAGACCCAGTACTTC. This codes for CASRQSGRSGETQYF.

A word on this clone: Other DNA sequences in this specimen translate into the identical CDR3. The chain has TRBV5-6 and TRBJ2-1; TRBD2 is a possible D gene (6 bases). The germline V and J ends were trimmed by 0 bases and 6 bases, with 7 bases remaining between them. This CDR3 is built from 13 residues. Germline-derived CDR1 and CDR2 are SGHDT and YYEEEE. This CDR3 reads CASSLGGVNEQFF. The CDR3 DNA follows: TGTGCCAGCAGCTTGGGGGGGGTCAATGAGCAGTTCTTC.

The chain carries TRBV6-5 and TRBJ2-7; 8 bases match TRBD2. With V trimmed by 0 bases and J by 3 bases, 7 bases remained unmatched. This CDR3 has 16 amino acids. Per the germline V gene, CDR1 is MNHEY and CDR2 is SVGAGI. The CDR3 is CASSYSRISGGYEQYF. Written as DNA, the CDR3 is TGTGCCAGCAGTTACTCGAGGATCAGCGGGGGCTACGAGCAGTACTTC.